These 23 T cell receptor beta chains were all obtained from the same sample, sequenced in a study of blood T cell repertoires in COVID-19. Repertoires were generated with immunoSEQ multiplex PCR, while TCRdb's copy carries only in-frame clones and drops some. The repertoire includes about 120,000 clones, over 70% of them detected once, and 25% to 30% sits in the top ten. The sequencing sample was made of peripheral blood. These receptors were taken from a woman aged 70-85 years with acute or convalescent COVID-19.

The rearrangement uses TRBV28 and TRBJ1-4; no firm D call. V dropped 1 base and J dropped 3 bases, with 6 bases sitting between them. Germline V gene data show CDR1 as MDHEN and CDR2 as SYDVKM. The CDR3 loop spans 14 amino acids. The CDR3, as DNA: TGTGCCAGCAGTTTATACAGATCTAATGAAAAACTGTTTTTT. This sequence encodes CASSLYRSNEKLFF.

The chain employs TRBV3-1 (or the pseudogene TRBV3-2) and TRBJ2-7; TRBD2 is a possible D gene (5 bases). This CDR3 is 16 amino acids long. V was trimmed by 0 bases and J by 9 bases, leaving 21 bases between them. CDR1 and CDR2 from the germline V gene are LGHDT and YNNKEL (reference sequence). CDR3 sequence (DNA): TGTGCCAGCAGCCAAGATTGGGAAGCGGCCCTACGAGGGCAGTACTTC. It is translated as CASSQDWEAALRGQYF.

The chain carries TRBV7-8 and TRBJ1-5, with TRBD1 as a possible D gene (5 bases). The V and J ends lost 0 bases and 0 bases respectively, with 9 bases between them. CDR1 is SGHVS and CDR2 is FQNEAQ in the germline V gene. This CDR3 region has 16 residues. CDR3 DNA: TGTGCCAGCAGCTTAGCAGGGGCCTATAGCAATCAGCCCCAGCATTTT. Its protein product is CASSLAGAYSNQPQHF.

Only a few counts were recorded for this clone. The chain uses TRBV5-4 and TRBJ2-7, with TRBD2 matching 10 bases. The CDR3 consists of 16 residues. Unmatched junction bases numbered 14, after V lost 4 bases and J lost 7 bases. Germline-derived CDR1 and CDR2 are SGHNT and YYREEE (reference sequence). CDR3 DNA sequence: TGTGCCAGCAGCCCGGGACAGCGGGGGGGCTTAGAGGAGCAGTACTTC. Its protein product is CASSPGQRGGLEEQYF.

The chain uses TRBV28 and TRBJ1-1, with TRBD1 identical over 8 bases. V was pared by 6 bases and J by 5 bases, with 14 bases of the junction left unmatched. This CDR3 comprises 16 residues. Germline V gives CDR1 MDHEN, CDR2 SYDVKM. CDR3 coding DNA: TGTGCCAGCAGCCCCCTGGGGCGACAGGGGAAAACTGAAGCTTTCTTT. This codes for CASSPLGRQGKTEAFF.

The CDR3: CAWSRDMNTEAFF. CDR3 coding DNA: TGTGCCTGGAGCAGAGACATGAACACTGAAGCTTTCTTT. The chain couples TRBV30 to TRBJ1-1; D remains unclear. V shed 3 bases and J shed 0 bases, with 8 bases lying between them. The CDR3 length is 13 residues. Germline CDR1 and CDR2: GTSNPN and SVGIG (reference sequence).

The rearrangement joins TRBV11-1 to TRBJ1-2; weak D call: TRBD1 (5 bases). V was cut by 1 base and J by 4 bases, with 7 bases left in between. From germline, CDR1 is SGHAT and CDR2 FQDESV (reference sequence). This CDR3 contains 13 residues. The CDR3 region has the DNA TGTGCCAGCAGCTTAGGAACAGGCTATGGCTACACCTTC. Its protein product is CASSLGTGYGYTF.

V usage is TRBV12-3 or TRBV12-4 and J usage is TRBJ1-2, with D possibly TRBD1 on 5 matching bases. This CDR3 contains 11 residues. V was shortened by 3 bases and J by 12 bases, with 11 bases between the two germline ends. The CDR3 DNA is TGTGCCAGCAGTTTCAGGCAGGGCCACACCTTC. It translates to CASSFRQGHTF.

The V call is TRBV20-1, the J call TRBJ2-1; 7 nucleotides line up with TRBD1. Germline CDR1 and CDR2: DFQATT and SNEGSKA (reference sequence). Unmatched junction bases numbered 4, after V lost 6 bases and J lost 11 bases. The CDR3 spans 10 residues. The CDR3 is CSALTGKQFF. DNA for the CDR3: TGCAGTGCACTGACAGGGAAGCAGTTCTTC.

This chain joins TRBV29-1 and TRBJ2-3, with a possible D match to TRBD2 (6 bases). Trimming left V 3 bases short and J 5 bases short, with 15 bases between. The CDR3 extends over 14 amino acids. Germline loops: CDR1 SQVTM, CDR2 ANQGSEA. CDR3 nucleotides: TGCAGCGTTGAGGGCGGGATGGAGGGAGATACGCAGTATTTT. Protein product: CSVEGGMEGDTQYF.

The chain combines TRBV2 with TRBJ1-4; a possible D gene is TRBD1 (6 bases). CDR1 SNHLY and CDR2 FYNNEI come from the germline V gene. Trimming cost V 6 bases and J 4 bases, with 18 bases left between them. The CDR3 spans 16 residues. CDR3 in amino acids: CASSERNAGVNEKLFF. For the CDR3, the DNA is TGTGCCAGCAGCGAAAGAAACGCAGGGGTTAATGAAAAACTGTTTTTT.

The rearrangement joins TRBV5-1 to TRBJ1-2, with D perhaps matching TRBD1 (5 bases). The CDR3 sequence is 15 residues long. CDR1 is SGHRS and CDR2 is YFSETQ in the germline V gene. V lost 5 bases, J lost 6 bases, and 20 bases lay in between. The CDR3 nucleotides read TGCGCCAGCAGGCCATCAGGGACTGGATTCGATGGCTACACCTTC. Amino acid sequence: CASRPSGTGFDGYTF.

The chain recombines TRBV7-6 with TRBJ2-3; D is perhaps TRBD2 (5 bases). Germline values: CDR1 SGHVS, CDR2 FNYEAQ. Trimming stripped 4 bases from V and 3 bases from J, with 14 bases between. CDR3 length: 15 amino acids. The CDR3: CASSWTRLLTDTQYF. The CDR3 bases are TGTGCCAGCAGCTGGACTCGGCTTTTGACAGATACGCAGTATTTT.

The chain recombines TRBV7-9 with TRBJ1-1; D gene unclear. The CDR3 has 15 amino acids. V was trimmed by 1 base and J by 3 bases, leaving 12 bases between them. The germline V gene has CDR1 SEHNR and CDR2 FQNEAQ (reference sequence). The CDR3 loop is CASSLGGGTDTEAFF. CDR3 DNA sequence: TGTGCCAGCAGCTTAGGGGGAGGTACGGACACTGAAGCTTTCTTT.

The chain combines TRBV30 with TRBJ1-2; tentatively, D is TRBD1 (5 bases). This CDR3 has 13 amino acids. Trimming pared 5 bases from V and 5 bases from J, leaving 15 bases between. From germline, CDR1 is GTSNPN and CDR2 SVGIG (reference sequence). This chain's CDR3 is CAWAGTLPYGYTF. CDR3 bases: TGTGCCTGGGCCGGGACTTTACCTTATGGCTACACCTTC.

The chain links TRBV6-6 to TRBJ2-6; D unresolved. Trimming left V 7 bases short and J 1 base short, with 5 bases between. Germline lookup yields CDR1 MNHNY and CDR2 SVGAGI (reference sequence). There are 13 residues in the CDR3. CDR3 in amino acids: CASTPSGANVLTF. CDR3 DNA: TGTGCCAGCACCCCTTCTGGGGCCAACGTCCTGACTTTC.

V gene TRBV28 combines with J gene TRBJ1-2; D may be TRBD1 (6 bases). Germline V CDR1 and CDR2: MDHEN, SYDVKM. CDR3 size: 14 residues. The V and J ends lost 4 bases and 4 bases respectively, with 13 bases between them. The CDR3 loop reads CASSSPGGRYGYTF. The CDR3 DNA reads TGTGCCAGCAGTTCCCCGGGGGGGCGCTATGGCTACACCTTC.

The V and J genes are TRBV7-6 and TRBJ1-5, with D possibly being TRBD1 (6 bases). This CDR3 comprises 15 residues. Germline loops: CDR1 SGHVS, CDR2 FNYEAQ. Trimming stripped 3 bases from V and 0 bases from J, with 9 bases between. Here the CDR3 DNA reads TGTGCCAGCAGCTTGGACAGCCATAGCAATCAGCCCCAGCATTTT. Encoded protein: CASSLDSHSNQPQHF.

This clone was detected only a few times. The rearrangement links TRBV7-8 to TRBJ1-6; D is uncertain. V gave up 4 bases and J gave up 5 bases, with 12 bases separating them. CDR3 length: 15 residues. Germline CDR1 and CDR2: SGHVS and FQNEAQ. DNA of the CDR3: TGTGCCAGCAGCTCCCGGAGCAGAGATAATTCACCCCTCCACTTT. Its translation: CASSSRSRDNSPLHF.

The chain combines TRBV7-9 with TRBJ2-1; no reliable D call. The CDR3 has 12 amino acids. CDR1 SEHNR and CDR2 FQNEAQ come from the germline V gene (reference sequence). V was pared by 2 bases and J by 6 bases, with 5 bases between. The CDR3 protein is CASSLQSNEQFF. The DNA for the CDR3 is TGTGCCAGCAGCTTACAGTCCAATGAGCAGTTCTTC.

The chain employs TRBV2 and TRBJ1-6, with D unclear. The CDR3 has 15 amino acids. Looked up from germline, CDR1 is SNHLY and CDR2 is FYNNEI. V lost 4 bases to trimming and J lost 5 bases, with 12 bases between them. The CDR3 loop reads CASSGPGRNNSPLHF. CDR3 sequence (DNA): TGTGCCAGCAGTGGCCCCGGGAGGAATAATTCACCCCTCCACTTT.

This sequence joins TRBV18 and TRBJ1-1; TRBD1 matches 7 bases. Germline V CDR1 and CDR2: KGHSH, LQKENI. The CDR3 totals 15 residues. The ends lost 2 bases at V and 1 base at J; junction bases unmatched: 4. CDR3 in amino acids: CASSPSGTENTEAFF. DNA of the CDR3: TGTGCCAGCTCACCATCCGGGACAGAGAACACTGAAGCTTTCTTT.

The chain couples TRBV9 to TRBJ2-3; the match to TRBD1 covers 11 bases. Germline V gene lookup returns CDR1 SGDLS and CDR2 YYNGEE. Trimming removed 0 bases from V and 6 bases from J; junction bases left unmatched: 6. The CDR3 consists of 16 residues. CDR3 DNA sequence: TGTGCCAGCAGCGTAGGGTGGGACAGGGGGATGGATACGCAGTATTTT. Its protein is CASSVGWDRGMDTQYF.